This TCR beta chain was obtained from a study of cytomegalovirus exposure and HLA in healthy donors. Notes on the study in general: Analyses of presence and absence presupposed an approximately uniform sequencing depth across donors. A later analysis revealed that TCR association rates differed between HLA loci, peaking at DRB1 and bottoming out at HLA-C.

From germline, CDR1 is GTSNPN and CDR2 SVGIG (reference sequence). This CDR3 is 13 amino acids long. V was cut by 1 base and J by 10 bases, with 13 bases left in between. This clone showed up just a few times. No antigen is known for it. Primers: 60 Vbeta forward and 13 Jbeta reverse. The table came from immunoSEQ multiplex PCR; TCRdb's copy has only in-frame clones and leaves some out. The table includes 45,000 to 65,000 clones, over 70% detected once. This chain joins TRBV30 and TRBJ1-4; tentatively, D is TRBD1 (5 bases). This receptor was taken from a man aged 18 to 30 in good health and CMV-seronegative. Sequencing input: PBMCs. The CDR3 loop reads CAWSAQGGAKLFF. As DNA, the CDR3 is TGTGCCTGGAGTGCCCAGGGAGGGGCAAAACTGTTTTTT.